These 32 T cell receptor beta chains were sequenced from one sample in a study of cytomegalovirus exposure and HLA in healthy donors (dated by TCRdb to 2016 to 2017). Libraries were made using the immunoSEQ multiplex PCR assay. TCRdb took over this immuneACCESS table, retaining in-frame rearrangements with V and J assigned. Such tables are incomplete; in checked studies, under half of the missing clones stem from an unresolved V gene, and the remainder is unexplained. The sample table lists 150,000 to 200,000 clones, about nine tenths of them with a count of one. Roughly 2.6% of the sample is taken by the ten largest. Sequenced material: PBMCs. These receptors were obtained from a man between 18 and 29 years old in good health and CMV-seropositive.

This clone appeared a few times. The J gene is TRBJ1-2, the V gene TRBV20-1; D is unresolved. The V and J ends lost 6 bases and 4 bases respectively, with 6 bases between them. In germline, CDR1 is DFQATT, CDR2 SNEGSKA (reference sequence). The CDR3 is made up of 10 amino acids. The DNA for the CDR3 is TGCAGTGCGGCAGGCTATGGCTACACCTTC. Encoded protein: CSAAGYGYTF.

V and J are TRBV7-2 and TRBJ1-2; D is unclear. Germline loops: CDR1 SGHTA, CDR2 FQGNSA. The CDR3 loop spans 13 amino acids. The germline V and J ends were trimmed by 1 base and 6 bases, with 9 bases remaining between them. CDR3 sequence: CASSLVRQDGYTF. The CDR3 bases are TGTGCCAGCAGCTTAGTACGTCAGGATGGCTACACCTTC.

The CDR3: CASSFYRYNEQFF. CDR3 nucleotides: TGTGCCAGCAGCTTTTACAGATACAATGAGCAGTTCTTC. This chain links TRBV5-8 with TRBJ2-1; no clear D. Trimming shortened V by 2 bases and J by 4 bases, and 7 bases separated the two germline ends. The CDR3 has 13 amino acids. Germline V gene sequence: CDR1 SGHTS, CDR2 YDEGEE. Looking up the rest from reference TRBV5-8 and TRBJ2-1 gives the full variable domain: EAGVTQSPTHLIKTRGQQATLRCSPISGHTSVYWYQQALGLGLQFLLWYDEGEERNRGNFPPRFSGRQFPNYSSELNVNALELEDSALYLCASSFYRYNEQFFGPGTRLTVL.

The CDR3 DNA follows: TGTGCCAGCAGCAATGTAGGGGGCAAAGAGACCCAGTACTTC. This codes for CASSNVGGKETQYF. The rearrangement links TRBV21-1 to TRBJ2-5; the DNA was not compared with TRBD1, the D call given in the table. TRBV21-1 is reported as a pseudogene. The CDR3 runs 14 residues.

This clone came up once. This chain's CDR3 is CASSLGTGLVSNYGYTF. The CDR3 DNA reads as TGTGCCAGCAGCTTAGGGACAGGGCTGGTGAGTAACTATGGCTACACCTTC. This chain joins TRBV13 and TRBJ1-2; 7 bases line up with TRBD1. The CDR3 is 17 amino acids. V shed 0 bases and J 1 base; nucleotides not matched to a gene: 8. Germline lookup yields CDR1 PRHDT and CDR2 FYEKMQ (reference sequence).

The CDR3 coding sequence is TGTGCCAGTAGCAGAGGGACTAGCGGGAGGGCGGATACGCAGTATTTT. It yields the protein CASSRGTSGRADTQYF. V gene TRBV19 combines with J gene TRBJ2-3; 16 bases match TRBD2. Trimming took 6 bases from V and 6 from J; bases not matched to a gene: 6. From germline, CDR1 is LNHDA and CDR2 SQIVND (reference sequence). CDR3 length: 16 amino acids.

V is TRBV5-6 and J is TRBJ2-5; 9 bases agree with TRBD2. The V gene end was trimmed by 3 bases and the J gene end by 5 bases; junction bases not matched to a gene: 8. Germline CDR1 is SGHDT and CDR2 is YYEEEE. This CDR3 has 15 residues. In DNA form, the CDR3 reads TGTGCCAGCAGCTCCCCGGGTAGCGGGAGTGAGACCCAGTACTTC. Translated, it gives CASSSPGSGSETQYF. The full variable domain, its missing parts supplied by reference TRBV5-6 and TRBJ2-5, is DAGVTQSPTHLIKTRGQQVTLRCSPKSGHDTVSWYQQALGQGPQFIFQYYEEEERQRGNFPDRFSGHQFPNYSSELNVNALLLGDSALYLCASSSPGSGSETQYFGPGTRLLVL.

V is TRBV15 and J is TRBJ2-3; 11 bases match TRBD2. Unmatched junction bases numbered 8, after V lost 8 bases and J lost 4 bases. The CDR3 extends over 15 amino acids. Germline V lookup: CDR1 LNHNV, CDR2 YYDKDF (reference sequence). CDR3: CATRTSGGPSDTQYF. CDR3 nucleotides: TGTGCCACCCGAACTAGCGGGGGCCCCTCAGATACGCAGTATTTT.

The gene calls are TRBV7-2 and TRBJ1-5, with 8 bases lining up with TRBD1. V trimming: 5 bases; J trimming: 5 bases; junction bases outside the gene matches: 5. The CDR3 has 14 amino acids. Germline CDR1 and CDR2: SGHTA and FQGNSA. Here the CDR3 DNA reads TGTGCCAGCAGCCCGACAGGGGAAGATCAGCCCCAGCATTTT. Translation gives CASSPTGEDQPQHF.

This clone turned up a few times. The chain is built from TRBV10-3 and TRBJ2-1; TRBD2 might be the D (6 bases). This CDR3 is 12 amino acids long. V lost 11 bases and J lost 7, with 15 bases in between. Germline V gene data show CDR1 as ENHRY and CDR2 as SYGVKD. This CDR3 is CAHGVGGNEQFF. The CDR3 DNA reads as TGTGCCCACGGCGTTGGGGGGAATGAGCAGTTCTTC.

The J gene is TRBJ1-2, the V gene TRBV20-1; D is undetermined. The germline gives CDR1 DFQATT, CDR2 SNEGSKA (reference sequence). The ends were cut back, 6 bases at V and 8 bases at J, with 10 bases in the middle. This CDR3 spans 10 amino acids. CDR3 bases: TGCAGTGCCCTAGAGGAGGGCTACACCTTC. Protein sequence: CSALEEGYTF.

The chain has TRBV14 and TRBJ1-1; 7 bases map to TRBD1. Germline values: CDR1 SGHDN, CDR2 FVKESK. V was clipped by 5 bases and J by 0 bases; unmatched bases: 6. This CDR3 is built from 15 residues. CDR3 in DNA: TGTGCCAGCAGCGCGGGTACAGGGGTGAACACTGAAGCTTTCTTT. Protein: CASSAGTGVNTEAFF. Looking up the rest from reference TRBV14 and TRBJ1-1 gives the full variable domain: EAGVTQFPSHSVIEKGQTVTLRCDPISGHDNLYWYRRVMGKEIKFLLHFVKESKQDESGMPNNRFLAERTGGTYSTLKVQPAELEDSGVYFCASSAGTGVNTEAFFGQGTRLTVV.

The chain combines TRBV14 with TRBJ1-1; 7 bases are a match to TRBD1. V shed 4 bases and J 6 bases; nucleotides not matched to a gene: 11. The CDR3 loop spans 15 amino acids. The germline V gene has CDR1 SGHDN and CDR2 FVKESK. The CDR3 DNA follows: TGTGCCAGCAGCCCCAGAGGGTCCGGGACAGCTGAAGCTTTCTTT. Translated, it gives CASSPRGSGTAEAFF.

A few counts support this clone. This sequence joins TRBV4-1 and TRBJ1-1; tentatively, D is TRBD1 (6 bases). Germline CDR1 is MGHRA and CDR2 is YSYEKL. Trimming shortened V by 4 bases and J by 5 bases, and 11 bases separated the two germline ends. The CDR3 spans 13 residues. The CDR3 is CASSPGGGTEAFF. The CDR3 bases are TGCGCCAGCAGCCCGGGGGGCGGGACTGAAGCTTTCTTT.

A few counts support this clone. The CDR3 region is CASSHEEGLGYNSPLHF. The CDR3, as DNA: TGCGCCAGCAGCCACGAAGAGGGACTCGGCTATAATTCACCCCTCCACTTT. The genes are TRBV4-3 and TRBJ1-6; perhaps TRBD1 as D (5 bases). Per germline, CDR1 LGHNA and CDR2 YSLEER. V lost 3 bases and J lost 3, with 15 bases in between. The CDR3 has 17 residues.

A remark on this clone: Other DNA sequences in the same sample also yield this CDR3. This chain links TRBV6-4 with TRBJ2-2, with D perhaps TRBD1 (5 bases). V shed 3 bases and J shed 3 bases, with 8 bases lying between them. CDR3 size: 14 residues. Germline CDR1 is MRHNA and CDR2 is SNTAGT. This CDR3 is CASSEGPDTGELFF. For the CDR3, the DNA is TGTGCCAGCAGTGAGGGGCCCGACACCGGGGAGCTGTTTTTT.

This chain uses TRBV18 with TRBJ2-2; the match to TRBD2 covers 12 bases. V lost 3 bases, J lost 6 bases, and 5 bases stayed unmatched. CDR1 and CDR2 from the germline V gene are KGHSH and LQKENI. This CDR3 has 16 residues. The CDR3 protein is CASSPPGLAGPGELFF. DNA for the CDR3: TGTGCCAGCTCACCCCCAGGACTAGCGGGACCCGGGGAGCTGTTTTTT.

This clone was observed a few times. Written as DNA, the CDR3 is TGTGCCAGCAGCCAAGGACTAGCGACTTCCTACGAGCAGTACTTC. This codes for CASSQGLATSYEQYF. The V call is TRBV14, the J call TRBJ2-7, with 8 bases matching TRBD2. Germline V CDR1 and CDR2: SGHDN, FVKESK. V dropped 1 base and J dropped 1; count of bases not matched to a gene: 3. The CDR3 has 15 residues.

The J gene is TRBJ2-4, the V gene TRBV4-2, with no clear D. Between the trimmed V and J ends, which lost 3 bases and 7 bases, there was a span of 10 bases. CDR1 is LGHNA, CDR2 YNFKEQ, per germline. This CDR3 is built from 13 residues. The CDR3 protein is CASSQADFNIQYF. The CDR3 DNA is TGTGCCAGCAGCCAGGCCGATTTCAACATTCAGTACTTC.

The J gene is TRBJ2-3, the V gene TRBV29-1; D is unclear. The V end was cut by 7 bases, the J end by 4 bases, with 18 bases between. This CDR3 contains 14 residues. Per germline, CDR1 SQVTM and CDR2 ANQGSEA. CDR3 DNA sequence: TGCAGCGCTGGTTCACTGGGCCTTGCAGATACGCAGTATTTT. Translating it yields CSAGSLGLADTQYF.

In its sample, this clone was seen once. This sequence joins TRBV6-6 and TRBJ2-5; D is possibly TRBD2 (7 bases). Germline V CDR1 and CDR2: MNHNY, SVGAGI (reference sequence). Trimming pared 4 bases from V and 4 bases from J, leaving 13 bases between. This CDR3 has 14 amino acids. CDR3: CASSWGGPPETQYF. The CDR3 region has the DNA TGTGCCAGCAGTTGGGGGGGCCCCCCAGAGACCCAGTACTTC.

This clone was found once. This chain links TRBV19 with TRBJ2-5; possible D gene TRBD1, 5 bases. The germline gives CDR1 LNHDA, CDR2 SQIVND (reference sequence). Between the trimmed V and J ends, which lost 8 bases and 2 bases, there was a span of 12 bases. This CDR3 comprises 13 residues. CDR3 region: CASGARRQETQYF. CDR3 DNA sequence: TGTGCCAGTGGGGCCAGGCGACAAGAGACCCAGTACTTC.

The V gene is TRBV7-2, the J gene TRBJ1-1; D is possibly TRBD1 (5 bases). CDR1 and CDR2 (germline): SGHTA, FQGNSA. The CDR3 contains 16 residues. V gave up 5 bases and J gave up 2 bases, with 18 bases separating them. The CDR3 DNA follows: TGTGCCAGCAGCCTCCAGGGCGGGAGGGGTAACACTGAAGCTTTCTTT. Amino acids: CASSLQGGRGNTEAFF.

Concerning this clone itself: Other DNA variants within this sample encode the same CDR3. The V call is TRBV11-3, the J call TRBJ2-1; 8 bases are shared with TRBD2. Trimming cost V 0 bases and J 0 bases; bases outside gene matches: 7. CDR1 is SGHNT and CDR2 is YENEEA in the germline V gene. This CDR3 region has 18 residues. CDR3 sequence reads: CASSLDQGGTSSYNEQFF. The CDR3 nucleotides read TGTGCCAGCAGCTTAGATCAAGGAGGGACTAGCTCCTACAATGAGCAGTTCTTC.

The J gene is TRBJ1-2, the V gene TRBV29-1; D uncertain. The CDR3 has 11 residues. Germline V CDR1 and CDR2: SQVTM, ANQGSEA. The chain's CDR3 is CSYTEGDGYTF. The CDR3, as DNA: TGCAGTTACACAGAGGGAGATGGCTACACCTTC.

The V call is TRBV6-4, the J call TRBJ1-2, with a tentative D call TRBD1 (5 bases). The length of the CDR3 is 16 residues. Trimming took off 6 bases at V and 7 bases at J, with 24 bases between the two ends. CDR1 is MRHNA and CDR2 is SNTAGT in the germline V gene. The CDR3 here is CASRLLRTTSHCGYTF. DNA of the CDR3: TGTGCCAGCAGGCTCCTGAGGACAACCTCCCACTGTGGCTACACCTTC.

The genes are TRBV6-5 and TRBJ1-2; perhaps TRBD1 as D (5 bases). There are 14 residues in the CDR3. Trimming took off 5 bases at V and 0 bases at J, with 10 bases between the two ends. Germline loops: CDR1 MNHEY, CDR2 SVGAGI. The CDR3 DNA reads TGTGCCAGCAGTAGGACAAGTACTAACTATGGCTACACCTTC. Translation: CASSRTSTNYGYTF.

The chain is built from TRBV5-1 and TRBJ2-7, with 7 nucleotides matching TRBD2. The germline gives CDR1 SGHRS, CDR2 YFSETQ. V shed 0 bases, J shed 3 bases, and the junction held 0 bases outside the gene matches. The CDR3 sequence is 13 residues long. Here the CDR3 DNA reads TGCGCCAGCAGCTTGGGGGGGGGCTACGAGCAGTACTTC. Translated, it gives CASSLGGGYEQYF.

V usage is TRBV9 and J usage is TRBJ2-3, with D maybe TRBD1 (5 bases). The CDR3 has 15 amino acids. The germline V gene encodes CDR1 SGDLS and CDR2 YYNGEE. V was shortened by 0 bases and J by 2 bases, with 10 bases between the two germline ends. This chain's CDR3 is CASSVDTGNTDTQYF. CDR3 in DNA: TGTGCCAGCAGCGTAGACACAGGAAACACAGATACGCAGTATTTT.

The chain is built from TRBV2 and TRBJ2-5, with D hard to call. This CDR3 has 13 residues. V was pared by 8 bases and J by 5 bases, with 15 bases between. Germline V CDR1 and CDR2: SNHLY, FYNNEI. The CDR3 loop reads CASSGTPGETQYF. The CDR3 region has the DNA TGTGCCAGCTCGGGTACTCCTGGGGAGACCCAGTACTTC.

For the CDR3, the DNA is TGTGCCAGCAGTTTGGGGACAGGGGGCCGAGGAAACATTCAGTACTTC. This gives the protein CASSLGTGGRGNIQYF. J is TRBJ2-4 and V is TRBV27; 12 bases are a match to TRBD1. The CDR3 totals 16 residues. J lost 6 bases, V lost 3 bases, and 6 bases had no gene match. Germline V CDR1 and CDR2: MNHEY, SMNVEV (reference sequence).

This clone was picked up one time. The rearrangement links TRBV2 to TRBJ2-2; a weak D match, TRBD2 (6 bases). The V gene's germline CDR1 is SNHLY and CDR2 FYNNEI. This CDR3 has 15 residues. Trimming took off 1 base at V and 5 bases at J, with 11 bases between the two ends. The CDR3 nucleotides are TGTGCCAGCAGTGAAGGGCGGGGACGTACCGGGGAGCTGTTTTTT. Its protein product is CASSEGRGRTGELFF. Based on the CDR3 plus reference TRBV2 and TRBJ2-2, the full variable domain is EPEVTQTPSHQVTQMGQEVILRCVPISNHLYFYWYRQILGQKVEFLVSFYNNEISEKSEIFDDQFSVERPDGSNFTLKIRSTKLEDSAMYFCASSEGRGRTGELFFGEGSRLTVL.